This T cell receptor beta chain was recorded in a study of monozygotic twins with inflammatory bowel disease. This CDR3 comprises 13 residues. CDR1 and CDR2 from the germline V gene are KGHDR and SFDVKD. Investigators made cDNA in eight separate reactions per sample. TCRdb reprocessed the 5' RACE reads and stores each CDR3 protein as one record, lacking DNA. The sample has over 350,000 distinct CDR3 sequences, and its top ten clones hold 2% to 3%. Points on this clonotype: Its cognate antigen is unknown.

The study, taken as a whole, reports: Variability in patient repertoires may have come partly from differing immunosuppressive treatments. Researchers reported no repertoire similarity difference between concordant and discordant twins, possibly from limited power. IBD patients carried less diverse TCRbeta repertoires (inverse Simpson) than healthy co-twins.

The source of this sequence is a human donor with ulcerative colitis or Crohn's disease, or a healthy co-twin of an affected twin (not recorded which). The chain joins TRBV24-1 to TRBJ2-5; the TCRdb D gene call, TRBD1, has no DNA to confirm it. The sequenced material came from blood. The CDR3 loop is CATSRRGEETQYF.